This T cell receptor beta chain was retrieved from a study of beta chain features in type 1 diabetes. Whole-study findings and limits: Type 1 diabetes patients had TCRB CDR3s that were shorter (moderately but significantly so) in all four CD4+ subsets. When VDJ junctions were examined, type 1 diabetes patients showed fewer insertions and more deletions.

Trimming cost V 3 bases and J 8 bases, with 16 bases left between them. This CDR3 region has 13 residues. CDR1 is GTSNPN and CDR2 is SVGIG in the germline V gene (reference sequence). With respect to this clone: What it recognizes is unknown.

Sorting of CD4+ naive, central memory, regulatory and stem cell-like memory cells was performed via CD45RO/CCR7/CD25/CD127/CD95/CD27. Expressed TCRB transcripts were sequenced because the isolated RNA had all been reverse transcribed beforehand. Sequencing used immunoSEQ multiplex PCR; TCRdb keeps in-frame clones, though not all of them. The table includes approximately 300,000 clones, around 10% detected once. The TCR was taken from a young woman in good health. Sequencing was done on a sample of naive CD4+ T cells from blood. The chain carries TRBV30 and TRBJ1-1; possible D gene TRBD1, 6 bases. CDR3 DNA: TGTGCCTGGAGCAAACGGGCAGGGGCAGAAGCTTTCTTT. It is translated as CAWSKRAGAEAFF. The complete variable domain, with remaining parts taken from reference TRBV30 and TRBJ1-1, reads SQTIHQWPATLVQPVGSPLSLECTVEGTSNPNLYWYRQAAGRGLQLLFYSVGIGQISSEVPQNLSASRPQDRQFILSSKKLLLSDSGFYLCAWSKRAGAEAFFGQGTRLTVV.